This T cell receptor (beta chain) was found in a study of breast tumors, draining lymph nodes, adjacent tissues (TCRdb year 2016). Some background on the complete study: TCR beta repertoires were compared across tumor, adjacent nontumor tissue and axillary lymph nodes obtained from breast cancer patients. In human breast cancer, the study set out to assess how tumor, surrounding tissue and draining lymph node repertoires relate to one another and whether T cells might be exchanged between them. Beyond this particular receptor, the publication reports: The similarity between tumor and nontumor tissue repertoires was significantly greater in luminal-like breast cancer than in basal-like breast cancer. Tumors showed preferential V and J gene usage, and their T-cell repertoire diversity fell below that of lymph nodes yet above that of nontumor tissue. Rather than being directly demonstrated, the conclusion that tumor T cells originate in lymph nodes was presented as consistent with a hypothesis. The data were judged consistent with most tumor T cells deriving from the lymph node and then expanding within tumor tissue.

The lymph node samples were taken from the axillary draining lymph nodes of breast cancer patients. Data came from an Illumina HiSeq 2000. Multiplex PCR amplification was used to build the TCR beta chain libraries. High-throughput sequencing was used to analyze the amplified TCR beta chain products. The public sequencing data were trimmed at Q25 with fastp and processed into clonotypes with MiXCR by TCRdb, which kept only in-frame beta chains. Rows are combined by CDR3 protein, so each entry shows the most common genes and DNA. The sample has over 250,000 distinct CDR3 sequences on record, around 30% of them singletons. Of the sample, 0.85% to 1.2% falls within the top ten clones. About this clonotype itself: The target of this receptor is not known. A junction boundary mismatches the germline segment, possibly from a read error.

What was sequenced was axillary lymph node tissue. The clonotype was recovered from a female donor with breast cancer. Some clones in this sample may be carry-over from other donors' samples.

In nucleotide form, the sequence is TGTGCCAGTAGTATTGCAGGGGCTGGTCAGACCCAGCATTTT. It codes for CASSIAGAGQTQHF. Rearrangement joined TRBV19 to TRBJ1-5; TRBD1 is perhaps the D gene, given 6 matching bases. From its cysteine to its phenylalanine, the CDR3 spans 14 amino acids. The only DNA kept is the CDR3, 42 bases in frame from the first base. CDR1 and CDR2 are drawn from the germline V gene (reference sequence): LNHDA, SQIVND.